The rows below give T cell receptor beta chains drawn from one sample of a study of shared clonotypes between healthy human individuals. Profiling relied on immunoSEQ multiplex PCR, and the TCRdb table lists in-frame clones only, not all of them. The sample holds 2 million to 2.5 million clones; about 93% are singletons and the top ten take more than 1.5%. The sequenced sample consisted of naive CD8+ T cells from PBMCs. The receptors shown here come from a man aged 18 to 30 in good health. Some clones in this sample may be carry-over from other donors' samples. CDR3s include the opening cysteine and the closing phenylalanine or tryptophan. D genes are given only for firm matches. Clone sizes are given selectively: once, few, many, or a class where the clone is expanded.

j_call: TRBJ1-1
d_call: NA
clone_size: NA
v_call: TRBV2
cdr3_aa: CASDRVEAFF
cdr3_nt: TGTGCCAGCGACAGAGTTGAAGCTTTCTTT

j_call: TRBJ2-7
d_call: TRBD1
clone_size: NA
v_call: TRBV28
cdr3_aa: CASSSPEGQGHYEQYF
cdr3_nt: TGTGCCAGCAGTTCCCCCGAGGGACAGGGACACTACGAGCAGTACTTC

j_call: TRBJ1-5
d_call: NA
clone_size: NA
v_call: TRBV5-1
cdr3_aa: CASSLVGGNQPQHF
cdr3_nt: TGCGCCAGCAGCTTGGTCGGGGGGAATCAGCCCCAGCATTTT

j_call: TRBJ2-5
d_call: NA
clone_size: once
v_call: TRBV7-6
cdr3_aa: CASSLEARQETQYF
cdr3_nt: TGTGCCAGCAGCTTAGAAGCGAGACAAGAGACCCAGTACTTC

j_call: TRBJ2-7
d_call: NA
clone_size: NA
v_call: TRBV7-3
cdr3_aa: CASSLTSGDLGEQYF
cdr3_nt: TGTGCCAGCAGCTTAACGTCTGGTGATTTGGGCGAGCAGTACTTC

j_call: TRBJ1-2
d_call: TRBD1
clone_size: NA
v_call: TRBV7-9
cdr3_aa: CASSSGQGARGYTF
cdr3_nt: TGTGCCAGCAGCTCCGGACAGGGGGCAAGGGGCTACACCTTC

j_call: TRBJ1-1
d_call: NA
clone_size: NA
v_call: TRBV6-5
cdr3_aa: CASSYFSGQMNTEAFF
cdr3_nt: TGTGCCAGCAGTTACTTTTCAGGGCAGATGAACACTGAAGCTTTCTTT

j_call: TRBJ1-5
d_call: NA
clone_size: NA
v_call: TRBV29-1
cdr3_aa: CSVILTGIQPQHF
cdr3_nt: TGCAGCGTTATACTAACAGGGATCCAGCCCCAGCATTTT

j_call: TRBJ1-3
d_call: NA
clone_size: once
v_call: TRBV6-6
cdr3_aa: CASTPGAYSGNTIYF
cdr3_nt: TGTGCCAGCACCCCGGGGGCTTACTCTGGAAACACCATATATTTT

j_call: TRBJ1-4
d_call: NA
clone_size: few
v_call: TRBV25-1
cdr3_aa: CASSGPRHEKLFF
cdr3_nt: TGTGCCAGCAGTGGCCCTCGGCATGAAAAACTGTTTTTT

j_call: TRBJ2-7
d_call: NA
clone_size: NA
v_call: TRBV28
cdr3_aa: CASRDKRGSYEQYF
cdr3_nt: TGTGCCAGCAGAGATAAGAGAGGCTCCTACGAGCAGTACTTC

j_call: TRBJ2-2
d_call: NA
clone_size: NA
v_call: TRBV29-1
cdr3_aa: CSVAVAGELFF
cdr3_nt: TGCAGCGTTGCTGTGGCCGGGGAGCTGTTTTTT

j_call: TRBJ2-1
d_call: NA
clone_size: NA
v_call: TRBV5-4
cdr3_aa: CASSPVPGNTYNEQFF
cdr3_nt: TGTGCCAGCAGCCCCGTCCCCGGGAACACCTACAATGAGCAGTTCTTC

j_call: TRBJ2-5
d_call: NA
clone_size: few
v_call: TRBV4-1
cdr3_aa: CASSVPGLETQYF
cdr3_nt: TGCGCCAGCAGCGTACCGGGTCTAGAGACCCAGTACTTC

j_call: TRBJ2-3
d_call: NA
clone_size: NA
v_call: TRBV28
cdr3_aa: CASSPAIAGLGADTQYF
cdr3_nt: TGTGCCAGCAGCCCCGCTATTGCGGGATTAGGGGCAGATACGCAGTATTTT

j_call: TRBJ1-2
d_call: NA
clone_size: NA
v_call: TRBV27
cdr3_aa: CASSLLGTNYGYTF
cdr3_nt: TGTGCCAGCAGTTTACTAGGGACAAACTATGGCTACACCTTC

j_call: TRBJ1-5
d_call: NA
clone_size: NA
v_call: TRBV4-3
cdr3_aa: CASSQDGGGNQPQHF
cdr3_nt: TGCGCCAGCAGCCAAGATGGGGGGGGGAATCAGCCCCAGCATTTT

j_call: TRBJ2-7
d_call: NA
clone_size: NA
v_call: TRBV6-5
cdr3_aa: CASSYSNGEPVDF
cdr3_nt: TGTGCCAGCAGTTACTCGAATGGTGAGCCAGTAGACTTC

j_call: TRBJ1-1
d_call: NA
clone_size: few
v_call: TRBV5-6
cdr3_aa: CASSLDRGTEAFF
cdr3_nt: TGTGCCAGCAGCTTGGATAGGGGGACTGAAGCTTTCTTT

j_call: TRBJ2-7
d_call: NA
clone_size: NA
v_call: TRBV18
cdr3_aa: CASSRWESSYEQYF
cdr3_nt: TGTGCCAGCTCACGCTGGGAGTCCTCCTACGAGCAGTACTTC

j_call: TRBJ2-7
d_call: NA
clone_size: NA
v_call: TRBV4-1
cdr3_aa: CASSQVLDSSYEQYF
cdr3_nt: TGCGCCAGCAGCCAAGTTTTGGACAGCTCCTACGAGCAGTACTTC

j_call: TRBJ1-5
d_call: NA
clone_size: NA
v_call: TRBV6-1
cdr3_aa: CASNRARGNQPQHF
cdr3_nt: TGTGCCAGCAACAGGGCGCGGGGGAATCAGCCCCAGCATTTT

j_call: TRBJ2-3
d_call: NA
clone_size: NA
v_call: TRBV28
cdr3_aa: CASSLSYGSPTDTQYF
cdr3_nt: TGTGCCAGCAGTTTATCGTACGGGTCACCAACAGATACGCAGTATTTT

j_call: TRBJ1-2
d_call: NA
clone_size: NA
v_call: TRBV27
cdr3_aa: CASSLSWGAVYGYTF
cdr3_nt: TGTGCCAGCAGTTTATCGTGGGGGGCGGTCTATGGCTACACCTTC

j_call: TRBJ2-3
d_call: NA
clone_size: NA
v_call: TRBV27
cdr3_aa: CASSLSVGEFTDTQYF
cdr3_nt: TGTGCCAGCAGTTTATCGGTAGGGGAGTTTACAGATACGCAGTATTTT

j_call: TRBJ2-1
d_call: TRBD2
clone_size: NA
v_call: TRBV27
cdr3_aa: CASSFRGSPYNEQFF
cdr3_nt: TGTGCCAGCAGTTTCCGCGGGAGCCCCTACAATGAGCAGTTCTTC

j_call: TRBJ2-7
d_call: TRBD1
clone_size: NA
v_call: TRBV6-6
cdr3_aa: CASSYRGQDHEQYF
cdr3_nt: TGTGCCAGCAGTTACAGGGGACAGGACCACGAGCAGTACTTC

j_call: TRBJ2-1
d_call: TRBD1
clone_size: NA
v_call: TRBV6-5
cdr3_aa: CASRQGKGSYNEQFF
cdr3_nt: TGTGCCAGCAGACAGGGGAAGGGTTCCTACAATGAGCAGTTCTTC

j_call: TRBJ2-7
d_call: NA
clone_size: NA
v_call: TRBV18
cdr3_aa: CASFQTGQTYEQYF
cdr3_nt: TGTGCCAGCTTTCAAACGGGACAAACCTACGAGCAGTACTTC

j_call: TRBJ2-7
d_call: NA
clone_size: NA
v_call: TRBV6-4
cdr3_aa: CATQLIRSCYEQYF
cdr3_nt: TGTGCCACTCAACTCATCCGGTCGTGCTACGAGCAGTACTTC

j_call: TRBJ2-1
d_call: TRBD2
clone_size: NA
v_call: TRBV29-1
cdr3_aa: CSVELLAGSRRNEQFF
cdr3_nt: TGCAGCGTTGAGTTACTAGCGGGAAGCCGTCGGAATGAGCAGTTCTTC

j_call: TRBJ1-5
d_call: NA
clone_size: NA
v_call: TRBV6-1
cdr3_aa: CASSLITGGDQPQHF
cdr3_nt: TGTGCCAGCAGCCTCATAACGGGGGGGGATCAGCCCCAGCATTTT

j_call: TRBJ1-5
d_call: NA
clone_size: NA
v_call: TRBV4-1
cdr3_aa: CASSQEAPYSNQPQHF
cdr3_nt: TGCGCCAGCAGCCAAGAGGCGCCATATAGCAATCAGCCCCAGCATTTT

j_call: TRBJ2-5
d_call: NA
clone_size: NA
v_call: TRBV6-5
cdr3_aa: CASSYSADIGQYF
cdr3_nt: TGTGCCAGCAGTTACTCCGCAGATATCGGCCAGTACTTC

j_call: TRBJ2-5
d_call: NA
clone_size: NA
v_call: TRBV4-2
cdr3_aa: CASSQDSTETQYF
cdr3_nt: TGTGCCAGCAGCCAAGATTCCACAGAGACCCAGTACTTC

j_call: TRBJ2-1
d_call: TRBD2
clone_size: NA
v_call: TRBV28
cdr3_aa: CASSMTSVFEQFF
cdr3_nt: TGTGCCAGCAGCATGACTAGCGTATTTGAGCAGTTCTTC